The T cell receptor beta chain under discussion was sequenced for a study of OX40 agonist ivuxolimab in advanced cancers. Study-wide background: Among those enrolled, mean age was approximately 62 years (range about 23 to 80) and about 79% were male. Allowance was made for prior anti-PD-1, anti-PD-L1 or anti-CTLA-4 therapy, and roughly 40% had some. Partial responses occurred in three patients (one hepatocellular carcinoma, two cutaneous melanoma).

Germline V gene lookup returns CDR1 LNHDA and CDR2 SQIVND (reference sequence). V lost 7 bases to trimming and J lost 5 bases, with 21 bases between them. The CDR3 runs 16 residues. Measured with immunoSEQ multiplex PCR; TCRdb has only the in-frame clones, and not every one. The repertoire has tens of thousands of clones, about 94% of them found once; the top ten carry 8.5% to 10%. Study conclusions and caveats: Among some nonresponders, normalized T-cell clonal expansion was also low.

Concerning this clone: The antigen remains undetermined.

This receptor was taken from an adult with an advanced solid tumor such as melanoma, head and neck, liver or kidney cancer. The chain carries TRBV19 and TRBJ1-5, with D possibly being TRBD1 (5 bases). Sequenced here: CD4+ or CD8+ T cells sorted from blood, sampled in a trial of the OX40 agonist ivuxolimab. CDR3 protein: CASNTPGRYPYQPQHF. The CDR3 DNA is TGTGCCAGTAACACCCCGGGACGGTACCCCTATCAGCCCCAGCATTTT.